These T cell receptor beta chains were read from a single sample in a study of T cells after yellow fever vaccination. TCRdb processed the 5' RACE reads anew with MiXCR; each CDR3 protein has one entry. Altogether about 220,000 distinct CDR3 sequences are present, approximately 3.3% being singletons, with the ten largest covering less than 3.5%. The sequences come from CD4+ T cells sorted from PBMCs, collected 10 days after the yellow fever booster vaccination. These receptors were obtained from a young man who received the YFV17D yellow fever vaccine. The conserved cysteine and the conserved F or W are not part of the CDR3 here. Fields, in order: clone size, V gene, CDR3 length, J gene, CDR3 protein. Rows may omit the clone size; those that give it use once, few, many or a size class.

>few|TRBV4-1|9|TRBJ2-3
ASSKTYTQY
>few|TRBV6-5|13|TRBJ1-2
ASRLLLPPLGGYT
>few|TRBV12-5|10|TRBJ2-3
ASGLVLDTQY
>few|TRBV28|12|TRBJ2-1
ASSPSLAGGAQF
>.|TRBV19|14|TRBJ1-2
ASSIPGSFGSYGYT
>many|TRBV5-1|14|TRBJ2-1
ASSLGPSGDNNEQF
>many|TRBV18|12|TRBJ1-1
ASSPGAYSTEAF
>many|TRBV10-2|10|TRBJ2-5
ASSESGETQY
>few|TRBV5-1|12|TRBJ1-1
ASALGQLNTEAF
>many|TRBV20-1|11|TRBJ1-2
SARVTGRGGYT
>many|TRBV7-8|12|TRBJ2-1
ASSLVFSVGEQF
>few|TRBV7-2|11|TRBJ1-2
ASSYDRGNGYT
>many|TRBV5-1|13|TRBJ1-3
ASSLDRGAGNTIY
>.|TRBV24-1|13|TRBJ2-2
ATSAPSLGPGELF
>few|TRBV4-1|13|TRBJ1-5
ASSQSDGSNQPQH
>many|TRBV27|13|TRBJ2-2
ASSAETGFTGELF
>.|TRBV14|14|TRBJ1-1
ASSQRRGSRNTEAF
>.|TRBV11-2|12|TRBJ1-2
ASTRPGQKYGYT
>many|TRBV11-2|15|TRBJ1-2
ASSLPPSTGVRYGYT
>many|TRBV27|12|TRBJ2-3
ASSFGYSTDTQY
>few|TRBV4-2|12|TRBJ2-5
ASSQGSNQETQY
>many|TRBV24-1|12|TRBJ2-6
ATSGSSGANVLT
>.|TRBV6-5|12|TRBJ1-5
ASSQTGGGQPQH
>.|TRBV5-1|12|TRBJ1-5
ASSFGESNQPQH